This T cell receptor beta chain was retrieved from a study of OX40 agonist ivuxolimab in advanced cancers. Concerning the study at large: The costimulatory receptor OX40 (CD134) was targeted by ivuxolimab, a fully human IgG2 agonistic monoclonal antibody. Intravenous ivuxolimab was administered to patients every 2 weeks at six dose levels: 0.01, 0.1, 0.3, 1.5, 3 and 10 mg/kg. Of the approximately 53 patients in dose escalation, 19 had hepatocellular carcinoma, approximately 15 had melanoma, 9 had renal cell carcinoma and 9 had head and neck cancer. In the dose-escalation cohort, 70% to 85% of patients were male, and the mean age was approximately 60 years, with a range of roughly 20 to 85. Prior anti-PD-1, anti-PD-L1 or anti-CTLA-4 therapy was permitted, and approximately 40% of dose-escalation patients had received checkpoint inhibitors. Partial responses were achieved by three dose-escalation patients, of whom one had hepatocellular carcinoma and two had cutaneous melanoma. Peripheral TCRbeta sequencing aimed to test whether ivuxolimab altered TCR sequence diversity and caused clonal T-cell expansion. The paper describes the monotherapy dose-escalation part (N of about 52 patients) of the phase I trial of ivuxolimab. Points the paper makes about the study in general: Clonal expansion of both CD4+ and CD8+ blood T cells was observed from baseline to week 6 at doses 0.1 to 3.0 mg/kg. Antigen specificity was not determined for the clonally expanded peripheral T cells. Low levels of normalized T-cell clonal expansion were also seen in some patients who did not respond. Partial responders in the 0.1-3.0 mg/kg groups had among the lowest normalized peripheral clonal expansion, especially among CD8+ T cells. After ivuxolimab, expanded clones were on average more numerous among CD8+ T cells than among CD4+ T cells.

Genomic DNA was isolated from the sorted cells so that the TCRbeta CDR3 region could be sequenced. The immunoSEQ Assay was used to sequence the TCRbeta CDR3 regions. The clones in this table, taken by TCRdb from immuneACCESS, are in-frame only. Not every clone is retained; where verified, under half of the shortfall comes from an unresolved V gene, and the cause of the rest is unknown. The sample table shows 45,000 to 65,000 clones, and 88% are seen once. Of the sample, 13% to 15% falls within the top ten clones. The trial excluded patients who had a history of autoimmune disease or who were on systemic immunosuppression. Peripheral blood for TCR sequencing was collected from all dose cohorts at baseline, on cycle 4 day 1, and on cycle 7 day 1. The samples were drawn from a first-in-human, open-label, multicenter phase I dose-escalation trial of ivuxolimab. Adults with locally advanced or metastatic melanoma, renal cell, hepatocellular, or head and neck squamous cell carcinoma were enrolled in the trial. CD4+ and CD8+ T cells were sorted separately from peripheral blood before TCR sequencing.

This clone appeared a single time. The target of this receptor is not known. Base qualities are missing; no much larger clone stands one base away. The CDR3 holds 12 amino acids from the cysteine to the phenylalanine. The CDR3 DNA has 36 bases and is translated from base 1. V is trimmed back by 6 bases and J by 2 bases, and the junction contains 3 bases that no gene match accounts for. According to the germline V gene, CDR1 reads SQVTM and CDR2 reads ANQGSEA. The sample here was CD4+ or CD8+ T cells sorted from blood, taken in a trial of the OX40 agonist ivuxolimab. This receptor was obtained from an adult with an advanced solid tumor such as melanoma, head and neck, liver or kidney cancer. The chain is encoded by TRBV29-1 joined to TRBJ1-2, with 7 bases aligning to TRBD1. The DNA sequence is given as TGCAGCGTGCAGGGGGAAAACTATGGCTACACCTTC. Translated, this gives CSVQGENYGYTF. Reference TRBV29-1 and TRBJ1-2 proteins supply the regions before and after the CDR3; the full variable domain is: SAVISQKPSRDICQRGTSLTIQCQVDSQVTMMFWYRQQPGQSLTLIATANQGSEATYESGFVIDKFPISRPNLTFSTLTVSNMSPEDSSIYLCSVQGENYGYTFGSGTRLTVV.